One and the same sample provided the 21 T cell receptor beta chains below, sequenced in a study of blood T cell repertoires in COVID-19. TCRdb's table, derived via immunoSEQ multiplex PCR, lists solely in-frame clones and lacks some. The sample has more than 130,000 clones, around nine tenths seen once. The specimen was peripheral blood. The source of these receptors is a middle-aged woman with acute or convalescent COVID-19.

This sequence joins TRBV6-2 or TRBV6-3 and TRBJ2-2; 8 positions match TRBD1. CDR1 is MNHEY and CDR2 is SVGEGT in the germline V gene. The length of the CDR3 is 17 residues. V lost 3 bases, J lost 3 bases, and 9 bases stayed unmatched. Written as DNA, the CDR3 is TGTGCCAGCAGTTATTCCCGACAGGGGTCCTACACCGGGGAGCTGTTTTTT. Translation gives CASSYSRQGSYTGELFF.

This rearrangement joins TRBV27 to TRBJ1-6; D not resolved. V dropped 7 bases and J dropped 7 bases, with 11 bases sitting between them. The CDR3 has 13 amino acids. CDR1 is MNHEY, CDR2 SMNVEV, per germline (reference sequence). In DNA, the CDR3 is TGTGCCAGCAAGTGGGCCTTCAATTCACCCCTCCACTTT. Encoded protein: CASKWAFNSPLHF.

This rearrangement joins TRBV19 to TRBJ2-3; 7 nucleotides match TRBD2. Unmatched junction bases numbered 9, after V lost 1 base and J lost 5 bases. Germline CDR1 LNHDA, CDR2 SQIVND (reference sequence). The length of the CDR3 is 16 residues. The CDR3 sequence: CASSIADPGLLDTQYF. The CDR3 bases are TGTGCCAGTAGTATAGCAGACCCGGGACTACTAGATACGCAGTATTTT.

This chain connects TRBV28 to TRBJ1-3; possible D gene TRBD1, 5 bases. The length of the CDR3 is 17 residues. The ends were cut back, 6 bases at V and 2 bases at J, with 20 bases in the middle. CDR1 is MDHEN, CDR2 SYDVKM, per germline. The CDR3 region is CASRGSTAGDTGNTIYF. CDR3 DNA: TGTGCCAGCAGAGGTTCTACAGCGGGGGATACTGGAAACACCATATATTTT.

The chain has TRBV30 and TRBJ1-1; no firm D call. V was pared by 0 bases and J by 5 bases, with 10 bases between. This CDR3 contains 13 residues. CDR1 GTSNPN and CDR2 SVGIG come from the germline V gene (reference sequence). CDR3 DNA sequence: TGTGCCTGGAGTGTAGATTGGCAGACTGAAGCTTTCTTT. As protein: CAWSVDWQTEAFF.

V is TRBV12-5 and J is TRBJ2-7, with 9 bases identical to TRBD1. Losses at the gene ends were 3 bases for V and 6 bases for J; bases not matched to a gene: 12. This CDR3 has 16 amino acids. Germline values: CDR1 LGHNT, CDR2 FRNRAP. The CDR3 protein is CASGFRVPGQGCEQYF. The CDR3 DNA reads TGTGCTAGTGGTTTTAGAGTTCCGGGACAGGGTTGCGAGCAGTACTTC.

The CDR3, as DNA: TGTGCCAGCAGCTTAGTGACAGGGTTAGAGACCCAGTACTTC. It yields the protein CASSLVTGLETQYF. The rearrangement links TRBV5-5 to TRBJ2-5, with 7 nucleotides matching TRBD1. V lost 2 bases, J lost 4 bases, and 5 bases stayed unmatched. Germline CDR1 and CDR2: SGHKS and YYEKEE (reference sequence). The CDR3 has 14 amino acids.

V gene TRBV20-1 combines with J gene TRBJ2-4; the match to TRBD1 covers 10 bases. This CDR3 comprises 11 residues. Germline values: CDR1 DFQATT, CDR2 SNEGSKA (reference sequence). CDR3: CVGQGKNIQYF. The CDR3 DNA reads as TGCGTGGGACAGGGGAAAAACATTCAGTACTTC.

The chain uses TRBV6-5 and TRBJ1-2, with D perhaps TRBD1 (5 bases). Germline V gene sequence: CDR1 MNHEY, CDR2 SVGAGI. The CDR3 consists of 12 residues. V was pared by 7 bases and J by 4 bases, with 10 bases between. This CDR3 is CASKGLPYGYTF. CDR3 DNA: TGTGCCAGCAAGGGGCTCCCCTATGGCTACACCTTC.

The gene calls are TRBV2 and TRBJ2-5; 10 bases agree with TRBD1. CDR1 SNHLY and CDR2 FYNNEI come from the germline V gene. V trimming: 6 bases; J trimming: 4 bases; junction bases outside the gene matches: 5. This CDR3 region has 14 residues. CDR3 DNA: TGTGCCAGCAGCCGACAGGGGGCTCGAGAGACCCAGTACTTC. This gives the protein CASSRQGARETQYF. Using reference TRBV2 and TRBJ2-5 for the parts outside the CDR3, the full variable domain is EPEVTQTPSHQVTQMGQEVILRCVPISNHLYFYWYRQILGQKVEFLVSFYNNEISEKSEIFDDQFSVERPDGSNFTLKIRSTKLEDSAMYFCASSRQGARETQYFGPGTRLLVL.

This chain connects TRBV7-8 to TRBJ1-1, with 7 bases matching TRBD1. Germline values: CDR1 SGHVS, CDR2 FQNEAQ. The CDR3 is made up of 14 amino acids. V lost 7 bases to trimming and J lost 1 base; unmatched junction nucleotides: 6. This CDR3 reads CASTQGTANTEAFF. Here the CDR3 DNA reads TGTGCCAGCACCCAGGGGACAGCGAACACTGAAGCTTTCTTT. Full variable domain (rest looked up from reference TRBV7-8 and TRBJ1-1): GAGVSQSPRYKVAKRGQDVALRCDPISGHVSLFWYQQALGQGPEFLTYFQNEAQLDKSGLPSDRFFAERPEGSVSTLKIQRTQQEDSAVYLCASTQGTANTEAFFGQGTRLTVV.

This clone has just a few counts. The sample carries other DNA sequences with the same CDR3. This chain connects TRBV6-5 to TRBJ1-4; maybe TRBD1 (6 bases). This CDR3 has 13 residues. Trimming shortened V by 6 bases and J by 7 bases, and 12 bases separated the two germline ends. Germline CDR1 MNHEY, CDR2 SVGAGI. The CDR3 coding sequence is TGTGCCAGCAGGGGAGGGGGGTTTGAAAAACTGTTTTTT. This sequence encodes CASRGGGFEKLFF.

The rearrangement links TRBV27 to TRBJ1-2; the D is unclear. Germline CDR1 MNHEY, CDR2 SMNVEV (reference sequence). V was clipped by 2 bases and J by 1 base, with 14 bases between them. The CDR3 contains 16 residues. The CDR3 DNA sequence: TGTGCCAGCAGTTTACACCAGGAACCCGGTAACTATGGCTACACCTTC. This encodes CASSLHQEPGNYGYTF.

The chain is built from TRBV4-3 and TRBJ1-4; 7 nucleotides align to TRBD1. From germline, CDR1 is LGHNA and CDR2 YSLEER. Trimming at V came to 4 bases and at J to 7 bases, leaving 12 bases not matched to a gene. This CDR3 region has 16 residues. Here the CDR3 DNA reads TGCGCCAGCAGCCTACACCCGGGACAGCAGTCTGAAAAACTGTTTTTT. This encodes CASSLHPGQQSEKLFF.

V is TRBV7-2 and J is TRBJ1-1; no clear D gene. Per germline, CDR1 SGHTA and CDR2 FQGNSA. V gave up 1 base and J gave up 5 bases, with 11 bases separating them. The CDR3 totals 14 residues. CDR3 region: CASSLGPAETEAFF. The CDR3 coding sequence is TGTGCCAGCAGCTTAGGACCGGCGGAAACTGAAGCTTTCTTT.

This clone was seen just once. V is TRBV5-1 and J is TRBJ2-1; D is possibly TRBD2 (5 bases). Deletions cut 0 bases from V and 2 bases from J, with 15 bases between. The CDR3 runs 17 residues. Germline V lookup: CDR1 SGHRS, CDR2 YFSETQ. The CDR3 is CASSLAEGGLAYNEQFF. CDR3 DNA: TGCGCCAGCAGCTTGGCCGAGGGTGGACTGGCCTACAATGAGCAGTTCTTC.

The gene calls are TRBV9 and TRBJ1-2; D might be TRBD1 (5 bases). V lost 3 bases and J 0 bases, leaving 12 bases between the germline ends. The CDR3 consists of 15 residues. From germline, CDR1 is SGDLS and CDR2 YYNGEE. CDR3 sequence (DNA): TGTGCCAGCAGCGGAGACAGTCGTTCTAACTATGGCTACACCTTC. As protein: CASSGDSRSNYGYTF.

A single count supports this clone. This chain uses TRBV6-6 with TRBJ2-7, with TRBD1 matching over 7 bases. Germline CDR1 MNHNY, CDR2 SVGAGI (reference sequence). J was trimmed by 6 bases and V by 2 bases; bases with no gene match: 7. The CDR3 sequence is 14 residues long. The CDR3, as DNA: TGTGCCAGCAGTTACCTTACCGACAGGGCCGAGCAGTACTTC. Protein sequence: CASSYLTDRAEQYF.

The CDR3: CASSVASGGTDTQYF. CDR3 nucleotides: TGTGCCAGCAGCGTAGCTAGCGGTGGCACAGATACGCAGTATTTT. The genes are TRBV9 and TRBJ2-3; TRBD2 agrees at 7 bases. Germline loops: CDR1 SGDLS, CDR2 YYNGEE. The CDR3 totals 15 residues. With V trimmed by 0 bases and J by 1 base, 2 bases remained unmatched.

The V and J genes are TRBV4-3 and TRBJ2-1, with 11 positions matching TRBD2. Trimming removed 1 base from V and 9 bases from J; junction bases left unmatched: 5. The CDR3 sequence is 15 residues long. Germline CDR1 is LGHNA and CDR2 is YSLEER. CDR3 protein: CASSQVLAGEGEQFF. The CDR3 nucleotides read TGCGCCAGCAGCCAAGTACTAGCGGGGGAGGGTGAGCAGTTCTTC.

This chain uses TRBV10-3 with TRBJ1-2; the D is unclear. The V and J ends lost 3 bases and 8 bases respectively, with 19 bases between them. The CDR3 is made up of 15 amino acids. From germline, CDR1 is ENHRY and CDR2 SYGVKD. CDR3 sequence (DNA): TGTGCCATCAGTGAAATGATGACGAAGACCAGGGGCTACACCTTC. The encoded protein is CAISEMMTKTRGYTF.